This TCR beta chain was sequenced during a study of control samples from healthy donors and cancer patients (dated by TCRdb to the early 2020s). In regard to this clone: What this receptor recognizes is not known. No much larger clone is present one base from it, and per-base qualities are unavailable.

Relative to germline, V is 0 bases shorter and J is 5 bases shorter, with 4 bases between their ends. Measured from the cysteine to the phenylalanine, the CDR3 is 12 residues long. Solely the CDR3 DNA is kept, with 36 bases framed from the first base. Sequences WSHSY (CDR1) and SAAADI (CDR2) are obtained from the germline V gene. Libraries were prepared through the immunoSEQ multiplex PCR assay. TCRdb obtained this table from immuneACCESS and retained in-frame rearrangements with V and J assigned. These tables miss some clones; where compared with another copy, unresolved V genes account for less than half of the shortfall, and the remainder is unexplained. The sample includes more than 100,000 clones, with approximately 92% observed a single time. Of the sample, approximately 2.7% is held by the ten largest clones.

This clonotype was obtained from a man younger than 30 in good health. The sample consisted of blood. This sequence uses TRBV10-2 and TRBJ1-1; the D gene is unclear. CDR3 region: CASSESNTEAFF. The DNA is as follows: TGCGCCAGCAGTGAGTCGAATACTGAAGCTTTCTTT.